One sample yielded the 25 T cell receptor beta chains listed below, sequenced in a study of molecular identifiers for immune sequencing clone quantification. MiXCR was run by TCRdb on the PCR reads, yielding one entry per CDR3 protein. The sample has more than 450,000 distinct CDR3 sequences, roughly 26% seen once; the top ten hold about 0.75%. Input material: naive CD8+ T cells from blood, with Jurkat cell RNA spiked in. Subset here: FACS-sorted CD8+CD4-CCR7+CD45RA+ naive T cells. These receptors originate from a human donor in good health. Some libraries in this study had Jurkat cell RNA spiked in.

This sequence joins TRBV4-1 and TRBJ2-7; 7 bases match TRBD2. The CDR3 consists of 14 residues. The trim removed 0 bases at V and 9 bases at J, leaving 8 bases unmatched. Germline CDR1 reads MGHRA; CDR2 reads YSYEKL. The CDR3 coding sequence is TGCGCCAGCAGCCAAGATTGGGGGGGTGACGGGCAGTACTTC. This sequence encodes CASSQDWGGDGQYF.

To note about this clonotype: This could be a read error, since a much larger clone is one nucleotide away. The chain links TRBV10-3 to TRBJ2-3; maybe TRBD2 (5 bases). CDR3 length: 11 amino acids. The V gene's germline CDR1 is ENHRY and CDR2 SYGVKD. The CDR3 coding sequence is TGTACCTCAACGGAGGCAGATACGCAGTATTTT. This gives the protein CTSTEADTQYF.

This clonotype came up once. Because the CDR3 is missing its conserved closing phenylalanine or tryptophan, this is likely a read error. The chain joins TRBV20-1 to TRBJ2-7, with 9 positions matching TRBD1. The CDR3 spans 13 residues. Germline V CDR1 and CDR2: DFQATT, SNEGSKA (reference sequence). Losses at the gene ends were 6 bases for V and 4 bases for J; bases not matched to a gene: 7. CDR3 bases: TGCAGTGCACAACAGGGGGCCGGGTACGAGCAGTACTTA. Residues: CSAQQGAGYEQYL.

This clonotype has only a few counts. CDR3 DNA sequence: TGTGCCAGCAGCTTACATTCGACAGGGTTCTATGGCTACACCTTC. It translates to CASSLHSTGFYGYTF. The gene calls are TRBV11-2 and TRBJ1-2, with 7 bases matching TRBD1. Unmatched junction bases numbered 7, after V lost 2 bases and J lost 4 bases. Germline loops: CDR1 SGHAT, CDR2 FQNNGV. CDR3 size: 15 residues.

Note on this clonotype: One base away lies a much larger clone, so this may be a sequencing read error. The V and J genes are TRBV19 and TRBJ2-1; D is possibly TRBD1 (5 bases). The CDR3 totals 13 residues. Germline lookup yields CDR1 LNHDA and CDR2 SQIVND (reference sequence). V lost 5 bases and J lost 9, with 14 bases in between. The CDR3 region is CASSPAGSGEQFF. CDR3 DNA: TGTGCCAGTAGTCCGGCAGGGTCCGGTGAGCAGTTCTTC.

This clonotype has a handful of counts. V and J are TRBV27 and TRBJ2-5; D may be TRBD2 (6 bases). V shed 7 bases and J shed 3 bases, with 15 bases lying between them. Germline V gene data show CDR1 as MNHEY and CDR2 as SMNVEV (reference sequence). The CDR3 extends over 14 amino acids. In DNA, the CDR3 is TGTGCCAGCAACCCGGCCGGGAGCAAAGAGACCCAGTACTTC. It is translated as CASNPAGSKETQYF.

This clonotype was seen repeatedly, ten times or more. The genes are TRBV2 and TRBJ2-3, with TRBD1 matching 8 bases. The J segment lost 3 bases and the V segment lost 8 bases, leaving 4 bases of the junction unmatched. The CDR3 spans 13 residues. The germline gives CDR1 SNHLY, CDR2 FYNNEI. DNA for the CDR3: TGTGCCAGCTGGACAGGGACTACAGATACGCAGTATTTT. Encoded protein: CASWTGTTDTQYF.

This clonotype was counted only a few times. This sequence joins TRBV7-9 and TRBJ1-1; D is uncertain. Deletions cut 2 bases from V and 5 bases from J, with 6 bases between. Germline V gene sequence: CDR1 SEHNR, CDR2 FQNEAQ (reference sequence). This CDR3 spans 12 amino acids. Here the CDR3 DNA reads TGTGCCAGCAGCTTATATTCGACTGAAGCTTTCTTT. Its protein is CASSLYSTEAFF.

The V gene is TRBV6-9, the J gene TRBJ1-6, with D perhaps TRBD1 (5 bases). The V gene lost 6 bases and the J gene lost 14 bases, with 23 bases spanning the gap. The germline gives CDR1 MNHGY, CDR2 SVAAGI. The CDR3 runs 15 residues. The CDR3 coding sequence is TGTGCCAGCAGGTACCAGCCCGGGCCCCGGGGGACCCTCCACTTT. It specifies CASRYQPGPRGTLHF.

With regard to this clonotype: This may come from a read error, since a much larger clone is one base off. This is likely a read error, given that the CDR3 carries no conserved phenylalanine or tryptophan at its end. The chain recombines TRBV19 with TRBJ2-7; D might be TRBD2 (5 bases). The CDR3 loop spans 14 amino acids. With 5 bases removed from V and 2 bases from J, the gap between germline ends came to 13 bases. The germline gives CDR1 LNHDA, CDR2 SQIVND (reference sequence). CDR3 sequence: CASSLGVATYEQYS. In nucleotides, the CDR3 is TGTGCCAGTAGTCTAGGAGTAGCGACCTACGAGCAGTACTCC.

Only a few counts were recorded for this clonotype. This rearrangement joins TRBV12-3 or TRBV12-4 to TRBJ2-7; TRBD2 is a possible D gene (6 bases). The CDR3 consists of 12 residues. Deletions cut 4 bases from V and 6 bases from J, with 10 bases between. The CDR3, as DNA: TGTGCCAGCAGTTGGGACTCCCTCGAGCAGTACTTC. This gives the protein CASSWDSLEQYF.

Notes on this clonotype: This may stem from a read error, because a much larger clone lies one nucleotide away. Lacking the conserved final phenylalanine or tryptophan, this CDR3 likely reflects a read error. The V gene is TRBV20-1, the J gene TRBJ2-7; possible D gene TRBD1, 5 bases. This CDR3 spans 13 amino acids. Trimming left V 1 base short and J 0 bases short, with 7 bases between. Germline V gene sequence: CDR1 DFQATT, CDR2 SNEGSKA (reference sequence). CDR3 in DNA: TGCAGTGCTAGAGGACAGCTCTCCTACGAGCAGTACCTC. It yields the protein CSARGQLSYEQYL.

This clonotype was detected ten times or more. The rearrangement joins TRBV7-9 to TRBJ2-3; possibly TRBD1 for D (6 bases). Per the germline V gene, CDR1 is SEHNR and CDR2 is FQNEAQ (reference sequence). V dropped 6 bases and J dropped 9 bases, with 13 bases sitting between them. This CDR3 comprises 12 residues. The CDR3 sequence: CASSSEQGTQYF. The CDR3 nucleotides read TGTGCCAGCAGTTCCGAACAGGGAACGCAGTATTTT.

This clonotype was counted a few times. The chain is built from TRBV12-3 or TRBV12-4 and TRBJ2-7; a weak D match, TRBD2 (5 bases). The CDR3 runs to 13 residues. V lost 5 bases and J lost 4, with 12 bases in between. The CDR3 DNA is TGTGCCAGCAGTACCGGACGAGGGTACGAGCAGTACTTC. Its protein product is CASSTGRGYEQYF.

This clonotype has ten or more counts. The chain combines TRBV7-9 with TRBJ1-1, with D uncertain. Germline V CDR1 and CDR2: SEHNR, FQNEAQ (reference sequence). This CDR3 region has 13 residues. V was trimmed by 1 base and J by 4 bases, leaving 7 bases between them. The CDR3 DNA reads TGTGCCAGCAGCTTAGGGACGAGCACTGAAGCTTTCTTT. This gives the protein CASSLGTSTEAFF.

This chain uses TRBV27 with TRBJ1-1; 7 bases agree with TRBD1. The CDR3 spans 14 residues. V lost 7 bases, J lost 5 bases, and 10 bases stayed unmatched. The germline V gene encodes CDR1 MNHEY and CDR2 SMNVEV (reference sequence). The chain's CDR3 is CASNLKGARTEAFF. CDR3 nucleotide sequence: TGTGCCAGCAACCTAAAGGGGGCGAGAACTGAAGCTTTCTTT.

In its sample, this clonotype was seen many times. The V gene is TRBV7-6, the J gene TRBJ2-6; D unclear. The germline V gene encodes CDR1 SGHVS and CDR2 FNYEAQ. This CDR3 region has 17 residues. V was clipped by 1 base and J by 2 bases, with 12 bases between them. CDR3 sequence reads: CASSLGWAPTGANVLTF. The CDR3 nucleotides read TGTGCCAGCAGCTTAGGATGGGCGCCAACTGGGGCCAACGTCCTGACTTTC.

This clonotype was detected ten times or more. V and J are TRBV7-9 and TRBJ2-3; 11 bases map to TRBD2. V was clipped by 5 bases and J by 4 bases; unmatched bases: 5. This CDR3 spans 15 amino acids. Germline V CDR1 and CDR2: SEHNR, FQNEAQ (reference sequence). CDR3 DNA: TGTGCCAGCAGCCTACTAGCGGGAGAGCCAGATACGCAGTATTTT. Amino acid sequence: CASSLLAGEPDTQYF.

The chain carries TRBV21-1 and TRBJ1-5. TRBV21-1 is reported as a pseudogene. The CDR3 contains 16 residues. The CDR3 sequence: CASSKSGKEGNQPQHF. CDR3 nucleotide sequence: TGTGCCAGCAGCAAATCGGGCAAAGAGGGCAATCAGCCCCAGCATTTT.

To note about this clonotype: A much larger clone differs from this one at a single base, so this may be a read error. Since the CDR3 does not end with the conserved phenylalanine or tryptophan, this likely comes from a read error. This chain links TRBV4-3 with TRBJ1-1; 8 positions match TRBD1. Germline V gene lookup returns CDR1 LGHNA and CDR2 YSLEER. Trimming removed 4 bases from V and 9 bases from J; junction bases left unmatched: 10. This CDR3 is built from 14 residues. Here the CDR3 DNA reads TGCGCCAGCAGCCGCGAGAAGGGACAGGAAAAAGCTTTCCTT. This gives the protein CASSREKGQEKAFL.

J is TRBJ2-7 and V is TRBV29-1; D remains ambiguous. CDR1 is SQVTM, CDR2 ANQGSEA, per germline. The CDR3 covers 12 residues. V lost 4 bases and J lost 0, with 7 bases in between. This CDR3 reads CSVVASSYEQYF. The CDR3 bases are TGCAGCGTTGTGGCGAGCTCCTACGAGCAGTACTTC.

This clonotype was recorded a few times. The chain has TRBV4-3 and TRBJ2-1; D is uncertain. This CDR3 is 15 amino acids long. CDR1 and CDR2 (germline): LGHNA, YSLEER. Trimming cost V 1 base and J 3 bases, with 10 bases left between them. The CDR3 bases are TGCGCCAGCAGCCAAGTTAGCCCAGTCTACAATGAGCAGTTCTTC. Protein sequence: CASSQVSPVYNEQFF.

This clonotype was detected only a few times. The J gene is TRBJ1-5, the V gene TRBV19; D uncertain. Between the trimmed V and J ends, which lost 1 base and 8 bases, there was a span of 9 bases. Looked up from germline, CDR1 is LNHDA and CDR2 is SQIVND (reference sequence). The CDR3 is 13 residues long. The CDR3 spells CASSIGGLEPQHF. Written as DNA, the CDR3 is TGTGCCAGTAGTATAGGGGGTCTTGAGCCCCAGCATTTT.

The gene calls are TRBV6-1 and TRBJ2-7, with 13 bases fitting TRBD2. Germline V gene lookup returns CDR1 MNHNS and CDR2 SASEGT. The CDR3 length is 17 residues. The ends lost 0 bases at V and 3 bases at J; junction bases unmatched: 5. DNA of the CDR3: TGTGCCAGCAGTGAAGCGGGACTAGCGGGATTAATCTACGAGCAGTACTTC. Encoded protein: CASSEAGLAGLIYEQYF.

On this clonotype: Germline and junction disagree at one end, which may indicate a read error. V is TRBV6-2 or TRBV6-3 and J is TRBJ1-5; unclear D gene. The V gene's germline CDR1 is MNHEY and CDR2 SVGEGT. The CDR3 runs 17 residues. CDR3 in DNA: TGTGCCGGCAGTTCCCATTGGCGGCGAGATAGCAATCAGCCCCAGCATTTT. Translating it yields CAGSSHWRRDSNQPQHF.